What follows describes a single T cell receptor (beta chain). This CDR3 is 16 amino acids long. CDR1 MNHEY and CDR2 SMNVEV come from the germline V gene (reference sequence). Trimming cost V 2 bases and J 2 bases, with 14 bases left between them. The entry originates in a study of CD8+ T cells in alopecia areata. Once RNA had been extracted, it was reverse transcribed into cDNA to act as the sequencing template. Measured with immunoSEQ multiplex PCR; TCRdb has only the in-frame clones, and not every one. This sample carries over 110,000 clones, 51% of them seen once, and the ten largest clones take around 1%.

This clonotype originated in a human donor with alopecia areata. The sample here was CD4+ T cells sorted from blood, taken at week 0. This rearrangement joins TRBV27 to TRBJ2-3; D is ambiguous. DNA of the CDR3: TGTGCCAGCAGTTTAAGGGCGAGGACGATCACAGATACGCAGTATTTT. It translates to CASSLRARTITDTQYF.